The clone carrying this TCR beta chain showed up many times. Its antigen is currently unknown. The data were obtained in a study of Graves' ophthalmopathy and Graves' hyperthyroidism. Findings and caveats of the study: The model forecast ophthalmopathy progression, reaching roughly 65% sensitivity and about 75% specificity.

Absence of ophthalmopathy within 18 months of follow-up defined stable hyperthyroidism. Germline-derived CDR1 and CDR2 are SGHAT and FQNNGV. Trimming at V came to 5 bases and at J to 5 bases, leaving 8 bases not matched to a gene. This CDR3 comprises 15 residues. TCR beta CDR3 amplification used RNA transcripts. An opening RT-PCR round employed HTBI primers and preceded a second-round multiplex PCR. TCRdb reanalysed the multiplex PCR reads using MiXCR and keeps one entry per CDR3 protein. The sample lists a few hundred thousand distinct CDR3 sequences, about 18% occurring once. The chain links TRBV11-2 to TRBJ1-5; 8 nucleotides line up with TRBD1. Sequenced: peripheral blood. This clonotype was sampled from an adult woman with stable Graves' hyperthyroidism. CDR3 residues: CASSIGTGPHQPQHF. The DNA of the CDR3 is TGTGCCAGCAGCATCGGGACAGGCCCTCATCAGCCCCAGCATTTT.